This T cell receptor beta chain was sequenced during a study of cytomegalovirus exposure and HLA in healthy donors. At the level of the study: The roughly 130 validation repertoires used the same platform as the roughly 670 first-cohort repertoires (as reported by a later analysis). General study results and limits: Some TCR beta chains (164 of them) were listed as cytomegalovirus-associated. Subsequent analysis revealed that first-cohort TCR clusters tended to co-occur in the 130 or so validation repertoires.

The CDR3 is 11 amino acids. Germline CDR1 is LNHNV and CDR2 is YYDKDF (reference sequence). Trimming pared 6 bases from V and 9 bases from J, leaving 9 bases between. Data came from immunoSEQ multiplex PCR; TCRdb stores just in-frame clones and leaves some out. The sample contains about 220,000 clones, almost 90% of which appear only once. A remark on this clone: The antigen remains unidentified.

The sample was PBMCs. The chain carries TRBV15 and TRBJ2-1; D unresolved. The clonotype comes from a woman in her late teens or twenties in good health and CMV-seronegative. This CDR3 reads CATSDLGEQFF. CDR3 coding DNA: TGTGCCACCAGTGATCTAGGTGAGCAGTTCTTC.